The T cell receptor (beta chain) under discussion was sequenced for a study of cytomegalovirus exposure and HLA in healthy donors (TCRdb year 2017). At the level of the whole study: An earlier analysis of roughly 610 of the donors reported 276 Gb of sequence data and 117 million unique TCR beta sequences obtained from around 190 million T cells. An early release that covered about 640 HLA-typed donors contained approximately 300 gigabases of sequencing data and tens of millions of unique TCR sequences. Among the roughly 380 genotyped donors, approximately 81% belonged to the genetic ancestry cluster associated with self-reported Caucasian donors. The study aimed to test whether signatures of past pathogen exposure could be identified by cataloging public T cell receptors. The study used immunosequencing to profile the T cell repertoires of some 600 subjects and linked those repertoires to cytomegalovirus serostatus. A separate validation cohort of 100 to 150 different subjects was used in addition to the approximately 700-subject first cohort. To predict cytomegalovirus infection status, the study brought together high-throughput TCR immunosequencing, statistical association of individual TCRs with disease status, and machine learning. In a later analysis, previously published TCR beta repertoires from 670 or so donors were re-analyzed and high-resolution HLA genotyping was added so that TCR occurrence patterns could be studied. Rather than drawing on any new phenotypic data, the later analysis identified candidate immune exposures from TCR beta sequences and the way those sequences occurred across donors. To decide whether each TCR beta V gene segment behaved as functional or pseudogenic, an earlier analysis of some 600 of the donors relied on high-throughput TCR beta sequencing. Donor age, sex, ethnicity and CMV serostatus were compiled together with the repertoire data. Genome-wide SNP genotypes for about three fifths of the 666 donors were used in a later genetic analysis, which treated that subset as a discovery cohort. All discovery cohort repertoires had been generated on a single sequencing platform. HLA typing covered class I and class II loci at four-digit resolution. Typing coverage differed by locus: A, B, C, DRB1 and DQB1 were typed in roughly 620-640 donors, DQA1 in 522, DPA1 in roughly 590, and DPB1 in approximately 450. Four to six DR-DQ haplotypes were handled as single units for association and clustering because linkage in the cohort was strong. Among around 400 genotyped donors of the cohort, an average of around 250,000 unique TCR beta nucleotide sequences was sequenced per donor, of which roughly 17% were non-productive. General findings and caveats noted by the study authors: A later analysis associated about 17,000 TCR beta sequences with specific HLA alleles at a false discovery rate of 0.05. Strong co-occurrence of HLA alleles, especially DR and DQ, made assigning TCR associations to individual alleles difficult. The sequencing pipeline was judged likely to have produced a cluster of highly shared sequence variants as a technical artifact. Linkage disequilibrium might explain the correlated functional status among segregating V segments, but an unknown experimental factor could not be ruled out. In a later analysis, most CMV-associated TCR beta chains were found to appear HLA-restricted, with HLA associations seemingly driven largely by CMV exposure. A later genetic analysis associated a missense DCLRE1C variant with V-gene and J-gene trimming of TCR beta chains, and an independent cohort replicated the association. In the study, roughly 160 TCR beta chains were listed as associated with cytomegalovirus. The only immune exposure information available for the cohort was CMV serostatus. According to a later genetic analysis, donors in an Asian-associated ancestry cluster had fewer N-insertions in productive TCRs than the approximately 670-donor mean. This cohort had only TCR beta chains sequenced, and the lack of alpha or paired-chain data limited which features could be detected. In a later analysis, several top co-occurrence clusters were reported to appear linked to parvovirus B19, influenza, CMV and Epstein-Barr virus. The presence/absence analyses assumed that sequencing depth was roughly uniform across donors, and that assumption may not be true. Because HLA typing was unavailable for some donors at each locus, only the typed subset was used in association tests. A later analysis found that HLA-associated TCR beta chains were more clonally expanded and had lower generation probabilities than equally common non-associated chains. In a later analysis, TCR association rates were found to vary across HLA loci, with the most associated TCRs seen for DRB1 alleles and the fewest for HLA-C alleles. An earlier analysis of 587 of the donors showed that most TCR beta V segments appeared in productive rearrangements either about 90% or about 30% of the time, which broadly matched IMGT annotations. In vitro tests confirmed that a few of the cytomegalovirus-associated TCR beta chains recognize cytomegalovirus antigens. Because the 87-base-pair reads could not distinguish some IMGT-functional V segments, including TRBV6-2 and TRBV6-3, those segments were excluded. The classifier was reported to diagnose cytomegalovirus status with high specificity and sensitivity in both the original and validation cohorts. According to the authors, the approach could potentially be generalized to other disease states and immunological phenotypes. Roughly 17 rarely observed V segments, including chromosome 9 orphons, were excluded from the earlier analysis of some 590 of the donors because counts were too low. Most TCR sequences were observed very rarely across donors, whereas some public TCRs were present in many individuals. A further reported finding was that TCR beta sequences accurately predicted the HLA-A and HLA-B alleles for most subjects in the first cohort.

The CDR3 goes from the cysteine to the phenylalanine over 13 residues. Only CDR3 DNA remains: 39 bases, in frame from the first base. Trimming costs V 3 bases and J 4 bases, and their ends lie 10 bases apart. From a lookup of the germline V gene (reference sequence), CDR1 and CDR2 are SGHNT and YYREEE. The cohort was made up of approximately 670 healthy bone marrow donors. Cohort members were all nominally healthy when sampled, although unrecorded immune exposures were likely present. The donor was CMV seronegative and was included in the group of a few hundred seronegative cohort members. Each donor provided a peripheral blood sample, and peripheral blood mononuclear cells were used for TCR beta sequencing. The Qiagen DNeasy Blood Extraction Kit was used to extract genomic DNA from the blood cell samples. Receptor amplification or capture employed the immunoSEQ multiplex PCR assay. The multiplex PCR relied on a mix of 60 forward primers for TCR Vbeta segments and 13 reverse primers for TCR Jbeta segments. Amplification of the CDR3 region of rearranged TCR beta genes was performed with a multiplex PCR assay on genomic DNA. The Illumina HiSeq System was used to sequence the amplified TCR beta libraries as 87-base-pair reads. Per the authors' processing: A later analysis tallied around 87 million unique TCR beta chains across the roughly 610 repertoires, and some 10 million of those chains were shared by two or more donors. A nearest-neighbor algorithm error-corrected the raw reads and collapsed the reads into unique sequences, merging closely related sequences to remove PCR and sequencing errors. To assign V, D and J gene segments, CDR3 sequences were aligned to IMGT reference sequences. For a sequence to be retained, at least a six-nucleotide match to both a V gene segment and a J gene segment was required. Rearrangements were called productive when the CDR3 lacked stop codons and stayed in frame with V and J; all others were non-productive. CDR3 was defined by IMGT convention, running from the second conserved V-encoded cysteine to the conserved J-encoded phenylalanine. In an earlier analysis of more than 550 of the donors, sequences lacking an unambiguous match to a single V gene segment were excluded. In an earlier analysis of 587 of the donors, V segments were called functional above 56.7% productive rearrangements and were called segregating when the between-donor standard deviation exceeded 5%. A statistical classification framework was built for diagnosing cytomegalovirus status from the catalog of TCR beta chain sequences. In a later analysis, TCR nucleotide sequences were compared against IMGT/GENE-DB human TR gene sequences so that V and J genes could be assigned. The TCRdist pipeline was used in a later analysis to assign CDR3 sequences and most-parsimonious VDJ recombination scenarios. In a later analysis, each TCR beta chain was defined by its CDR3 amino acid sequence together with its V-gene family, and reads lacking a unique V-gene family were excluded. As a way to deal with suspected cross-contamination and a sequencing artifact, a later analysis dropped roughly 600 nucleotide sequences that were highly shared and had low generation probability. A later analysis calculated a clonal expansion index for each public chain from normalized within-repertoire ranks of inferred template counts. In a later analysis, generation probabilities were computed with a VDJ recombination model fitted to out-of-frame rearrangements, and the resulting probabilities were checked against IGoR. In a later analysis, hypergeometric tests were used to score TCR-TCR, TCR-HLA and TCR-CMV co-occurrence, with a repertoire-size bias correction applied to TCR pairs. False discovery rates were estimated in a later analysis by permuting HLA or CMV assignments 20 times. In a later analysis, co-occurring TCRs were grouped using DBSCAN, and TCRdist sequence similarity was added for clustering within HLA-allele-positive subsets. Repertoires with fewer than 30,000 or more than 120,000 public chains were left out of co-occurrence clustering, as were four to six repertoires with anomalous nucleotide sharing. The immuneACCESS repertoire file appears here via TCRdb, limited to in-frame rearrangements. These files lack a portion of the clones; in checked studies, under half of the deficit traces to unresolved V genes, and the cause of the others is not known. For V, J and clone size, that table is used; D and trimming come from the DNA. Recorded for this sample are about 270,000 clones; 72% of them occurred a single time. The leading ten clones occupy 2% to 2.5% of the sample.

Turning to this clone: Its antigen is currently not known. There are no base qualities to consult, and no much larger clone falls within one base.

Input material: PBMCs. The sequence was collected from a female donor in good health and CMV-seronegative. Recombination joined TRBV5-4 with TRBJ2-5; possibly the D gene is TRBD2, per 5 matching bases. The CDR3 protein sequence reads: CASSSTSRETQYF. The nucleotide sequence reads TGTGCCAGCAGCTCCACTAGTAGAGAGACCCAGTACTTC. Full variable domain (CDR3 extended with the reference TRBV5-4 and TRBJ2-5 proteins): ETGVTQSPTHLIKTRGQQVTLRCSSQSGHNTVSWYQQALGQGPQFIFQYYREEENGRGNFPPRFSGLQFPNYSSELNVNALELDDSALYLCASSSTSRETQYFGPGTRLLVL.